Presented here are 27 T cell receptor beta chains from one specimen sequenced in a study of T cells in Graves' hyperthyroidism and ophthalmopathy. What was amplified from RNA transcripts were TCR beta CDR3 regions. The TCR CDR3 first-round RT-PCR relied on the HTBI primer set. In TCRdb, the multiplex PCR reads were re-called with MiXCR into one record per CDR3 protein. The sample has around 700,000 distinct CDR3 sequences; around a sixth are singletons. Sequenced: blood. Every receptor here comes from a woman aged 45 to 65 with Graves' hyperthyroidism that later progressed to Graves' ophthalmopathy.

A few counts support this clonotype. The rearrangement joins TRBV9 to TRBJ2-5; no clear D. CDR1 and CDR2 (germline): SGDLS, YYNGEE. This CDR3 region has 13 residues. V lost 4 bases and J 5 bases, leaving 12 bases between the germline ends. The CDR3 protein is CASSYWPAETQYF. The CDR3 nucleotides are TGTGCCAGCAGCTACTGGCCAGCGGAGACCCAGTACTTC.

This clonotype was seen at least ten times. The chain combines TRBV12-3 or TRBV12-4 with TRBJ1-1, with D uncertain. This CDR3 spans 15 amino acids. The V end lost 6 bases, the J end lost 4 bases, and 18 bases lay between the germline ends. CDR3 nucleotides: TGTGCCAGCAGCCCGATTCGGGGTTACGGCACTGAAGCTTTCTTT. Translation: CASSPIRGYGTEAFF.

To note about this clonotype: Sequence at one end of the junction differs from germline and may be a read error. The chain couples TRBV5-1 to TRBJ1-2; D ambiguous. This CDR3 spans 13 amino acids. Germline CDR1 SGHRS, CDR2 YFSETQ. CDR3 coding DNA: TGTACCAGCAGCGCTAGGTTGCGCGATGGCTACACCTTC. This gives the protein CTSSARLRDGYTF.

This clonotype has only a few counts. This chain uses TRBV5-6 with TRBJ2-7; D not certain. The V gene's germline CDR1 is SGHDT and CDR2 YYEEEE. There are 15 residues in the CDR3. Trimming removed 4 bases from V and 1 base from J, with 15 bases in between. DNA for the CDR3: TGTGCCAGCAGCCGGGTGGGATACGGATCCTACGAGCAGTACTTC. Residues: CASSRVGYGSYEQYF.

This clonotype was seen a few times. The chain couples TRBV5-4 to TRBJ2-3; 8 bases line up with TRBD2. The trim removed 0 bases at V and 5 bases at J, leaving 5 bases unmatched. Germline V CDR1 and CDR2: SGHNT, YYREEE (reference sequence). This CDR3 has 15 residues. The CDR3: CASSLVPGGVDTQYF. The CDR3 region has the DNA TGTGCCAGCAGCTTGGTCCCGGGGGGGGTAGATACGCAGTATTTT. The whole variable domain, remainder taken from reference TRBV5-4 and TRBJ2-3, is ETGVTQSPTHLIKTRGQQVTLRCSSQSGHNTVSWYQQALGQGPQFIFQYYREEENGRGNFPPRFSGLQFPNYSSELNVNALELDDSALYLCASSLVPGGVDTQYFGPGTRLTVL.

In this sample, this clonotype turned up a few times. The CDR3 nucleotides read TGCGCCAGCAGCCAAGGAGACAGGTCTGGGGCCAACGTCCTGACTTTC. Translation: CASSQGDRSGANVLTF. The chain employs TRBV4-1 and TRBJ2-6; perhaps TRBD1 as D (6 bases). The germline V gene encodes CDR1 MGHRA and CDR2 YSYEKL. This CDR3 region has 16 residues. V was pared by 1 base and J by 1 base, with 8 bases between.

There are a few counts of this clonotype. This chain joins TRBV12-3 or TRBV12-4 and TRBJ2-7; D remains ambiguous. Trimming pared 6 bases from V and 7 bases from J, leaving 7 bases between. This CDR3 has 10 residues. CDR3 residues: CASSLREQYF. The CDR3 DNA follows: TGTGCCAGCAGCCTAAGGGAGCAGTACTTC.

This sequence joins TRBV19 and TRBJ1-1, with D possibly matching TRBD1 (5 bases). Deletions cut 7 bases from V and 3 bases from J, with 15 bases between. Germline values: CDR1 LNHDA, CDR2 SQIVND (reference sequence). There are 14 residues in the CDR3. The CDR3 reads CASTQGFGDTEAFF. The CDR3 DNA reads TGTGCCAGTACTCAGGGTTTCGGGGACACTGAAGCTTTCTTT.

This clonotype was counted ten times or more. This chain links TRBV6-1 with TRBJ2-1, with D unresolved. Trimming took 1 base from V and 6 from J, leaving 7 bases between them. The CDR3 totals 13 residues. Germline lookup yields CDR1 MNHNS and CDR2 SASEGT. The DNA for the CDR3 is TGTGCCAGCAGTGAAGTTTGGGTCAATGAGCAGTTCTTC. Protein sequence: CASSEVWVNEQFF.

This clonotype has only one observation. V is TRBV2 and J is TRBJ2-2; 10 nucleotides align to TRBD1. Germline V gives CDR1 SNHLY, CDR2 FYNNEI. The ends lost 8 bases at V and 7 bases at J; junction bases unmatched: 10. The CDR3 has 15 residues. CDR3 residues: CASGQDRGPVGELFF. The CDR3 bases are TGTGCCAGCGGCCAAGACAGGGGGCCGGTCGGGGAGCTGTTTTTT.

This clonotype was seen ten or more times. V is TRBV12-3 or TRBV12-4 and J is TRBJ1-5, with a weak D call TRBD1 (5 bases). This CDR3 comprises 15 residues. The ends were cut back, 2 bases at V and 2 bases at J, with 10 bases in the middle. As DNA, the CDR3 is TGTGCCAGCAGTTTATCAGGGAGAGGCAATCAGCCCCAGCATTTT. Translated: CASSLSGRGNQPQHF.

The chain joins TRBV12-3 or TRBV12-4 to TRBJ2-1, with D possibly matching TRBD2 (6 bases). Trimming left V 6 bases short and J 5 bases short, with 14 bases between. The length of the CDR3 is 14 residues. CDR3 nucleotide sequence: TGTGCCAGCAGAAACGCCGGGGGTAACAATGAGCAGTTCTTC. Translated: CASRNAGGNNEQFF.

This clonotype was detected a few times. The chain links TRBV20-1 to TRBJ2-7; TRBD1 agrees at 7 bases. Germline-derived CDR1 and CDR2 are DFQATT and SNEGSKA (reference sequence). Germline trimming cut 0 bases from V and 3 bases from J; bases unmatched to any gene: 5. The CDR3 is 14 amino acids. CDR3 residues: CSARDRDSHYEQYF. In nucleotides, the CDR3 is TGCAGTGCTAGAGATCGGGACAGCCACTACGAGCAGTACTTC.

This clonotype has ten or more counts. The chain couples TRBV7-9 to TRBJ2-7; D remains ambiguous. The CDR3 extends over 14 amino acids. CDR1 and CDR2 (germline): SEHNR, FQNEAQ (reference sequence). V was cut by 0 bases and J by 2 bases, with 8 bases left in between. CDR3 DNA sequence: TGTGCCAGCAGCTTAGCAGGGCCACCCTACGAGCAGTACTTC. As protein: CASSLAGPPYEQYF. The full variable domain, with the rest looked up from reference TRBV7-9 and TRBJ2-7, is DTGVSQNPRHKITKRGQNVTFRCDPISEHNRLYWYRQTLGQGPEFLTYFQNEAQLEKSRLLSDRFSAERPKGSFSTLEIQRTEQGDSAMYLCASSLAGPPYEQYFGPGTRLTVT.

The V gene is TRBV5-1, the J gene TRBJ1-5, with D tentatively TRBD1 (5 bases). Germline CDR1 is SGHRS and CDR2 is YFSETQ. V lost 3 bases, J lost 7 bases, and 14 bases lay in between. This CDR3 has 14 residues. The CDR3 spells CASSYGGAEQPQHF. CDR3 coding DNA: TGCGCCAGCAGCTACGGCGGGGCGGAACAGCCCCAGCATTTT.

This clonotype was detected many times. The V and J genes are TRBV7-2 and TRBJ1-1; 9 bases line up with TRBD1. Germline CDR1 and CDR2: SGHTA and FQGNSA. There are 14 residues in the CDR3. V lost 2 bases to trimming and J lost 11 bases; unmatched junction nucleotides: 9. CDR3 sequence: CASSLQLGTGQAFF. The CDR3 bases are TGTGCCAGCAGCTTACAACTGGGGACAGGGCAGGCTTTCTTT.

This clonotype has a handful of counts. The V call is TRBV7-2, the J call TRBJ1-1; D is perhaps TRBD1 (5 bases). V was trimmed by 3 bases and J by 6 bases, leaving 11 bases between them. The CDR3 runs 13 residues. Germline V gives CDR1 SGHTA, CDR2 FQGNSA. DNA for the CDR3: TGTGCCAGCAGCTTTCCCCCGGGGCCTGAAGCTTTCTTT. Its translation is CASSFPPGPEAFF.

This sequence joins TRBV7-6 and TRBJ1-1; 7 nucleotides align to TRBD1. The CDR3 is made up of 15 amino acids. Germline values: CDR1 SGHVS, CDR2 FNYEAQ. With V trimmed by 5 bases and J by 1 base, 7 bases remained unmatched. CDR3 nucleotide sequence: TGTGCCAGCAGCCGAGGGGGCATGGGGAACACTGAAGCTTTCTTT. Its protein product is CASSRGGMGNTEAFF.

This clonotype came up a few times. The CDR3 nucleotides are TGCGCCAGCAGCTTCTGGGACCCGAGCTCCTACGAGCAGTACTTC. It yields the protein CASSFWDPSSYEQYF. The genes are TRBV5-1 and TRBJ2-7, with D possibly called TRBD1 or TRBD2 (5 bases each). CDR3 length: 15 residues. V gave up 2 bases and J gave up 0 bases, with 12 bases separating them. Germline V gene lookup returns CDR1 SGHRS and CDR2 YFSETQ.

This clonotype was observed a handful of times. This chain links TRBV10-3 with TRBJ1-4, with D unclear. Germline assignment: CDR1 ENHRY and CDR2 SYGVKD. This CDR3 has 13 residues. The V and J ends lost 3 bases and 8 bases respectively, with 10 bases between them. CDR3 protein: CAISESRAEKLFF. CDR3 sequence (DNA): TGTGCCATCAGTGAATCAAGGGCGGAAAAACTGTTTTTT.

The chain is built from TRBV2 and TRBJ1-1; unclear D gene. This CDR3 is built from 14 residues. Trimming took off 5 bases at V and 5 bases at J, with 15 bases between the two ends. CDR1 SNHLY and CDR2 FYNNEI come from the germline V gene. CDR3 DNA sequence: TGTGCCAGCAGTATTGAGGGAACTTGGACTGAAGCTTTCTTT. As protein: CASSIEGTWTEAFF.

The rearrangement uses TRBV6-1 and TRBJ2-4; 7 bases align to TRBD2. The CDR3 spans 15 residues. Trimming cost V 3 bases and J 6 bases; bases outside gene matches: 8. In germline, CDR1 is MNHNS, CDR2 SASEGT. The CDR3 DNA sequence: TGTGCCAGCAGTGATGGGTGGGGGGGGGGAAACATTCAGTACTTC. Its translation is CASSDGWGGGNIQYF.

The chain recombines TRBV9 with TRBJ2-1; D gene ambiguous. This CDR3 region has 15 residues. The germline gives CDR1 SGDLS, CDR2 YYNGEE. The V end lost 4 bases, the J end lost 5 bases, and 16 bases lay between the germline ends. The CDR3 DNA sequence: TGTGCCAGCAGCCCGGGCCTCGGTAGGGACAATGAGCAGTTCTTC. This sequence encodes CASSPGLGRDNEQFF.

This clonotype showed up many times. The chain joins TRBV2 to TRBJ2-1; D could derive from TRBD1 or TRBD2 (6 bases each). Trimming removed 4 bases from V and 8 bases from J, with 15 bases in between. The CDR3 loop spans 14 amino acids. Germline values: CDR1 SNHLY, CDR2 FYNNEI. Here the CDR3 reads CASSVGGGPDEQFF. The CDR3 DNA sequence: TGTGCCAGCAGTGTTGGAGGGGGGCCCGATGAGCAGTTCTTC. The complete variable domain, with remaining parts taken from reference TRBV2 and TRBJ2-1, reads EPEVTQTPSHQVTQMGQEVILRCVPISNHLYFYWYRQILGQKVEFLVSFYNNEISEKSEIFDDQFSVERPDGSNFTLKIRSTKLEDSAMYFCASSVGGGPDEQFFGPGTRLTVL.

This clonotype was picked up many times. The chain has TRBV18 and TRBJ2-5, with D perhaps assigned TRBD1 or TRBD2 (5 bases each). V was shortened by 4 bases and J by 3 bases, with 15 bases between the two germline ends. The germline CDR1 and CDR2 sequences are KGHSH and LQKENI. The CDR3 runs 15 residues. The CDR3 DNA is TGTGCCAGCTCACGAACCGGGACCCAGGAAGAGACCCAGTACTTC. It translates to CASSRTGTQEETQYF.

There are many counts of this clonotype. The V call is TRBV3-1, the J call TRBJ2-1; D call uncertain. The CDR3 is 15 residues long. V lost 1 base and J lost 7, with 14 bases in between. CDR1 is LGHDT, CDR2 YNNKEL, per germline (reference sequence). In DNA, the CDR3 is TGTGCCAGCAGCCAAGTCCGATGGGCCCCTAATGAGCAGTTCTTC. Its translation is CASSQVRWAPNEQFF.

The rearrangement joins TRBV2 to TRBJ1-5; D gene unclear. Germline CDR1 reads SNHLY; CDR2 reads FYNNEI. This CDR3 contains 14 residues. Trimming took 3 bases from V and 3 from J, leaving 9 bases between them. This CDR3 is CASSDRAANQPQHF. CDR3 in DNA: TGTGCCAGCAGTGATAGGGCAGCCAATCAGCCCCAGCATTTT.